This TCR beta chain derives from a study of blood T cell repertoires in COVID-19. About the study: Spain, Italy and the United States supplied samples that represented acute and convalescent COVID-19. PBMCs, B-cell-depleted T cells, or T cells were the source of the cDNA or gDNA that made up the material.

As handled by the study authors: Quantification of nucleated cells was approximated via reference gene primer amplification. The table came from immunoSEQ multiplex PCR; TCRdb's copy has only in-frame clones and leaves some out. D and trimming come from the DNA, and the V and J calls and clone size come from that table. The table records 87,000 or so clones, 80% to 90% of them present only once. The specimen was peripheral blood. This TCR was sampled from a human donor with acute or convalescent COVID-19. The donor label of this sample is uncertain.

DNA of the CDR3: TGTGCCAGCAGGAGCGGGGGAGAGACCCAGTACTTC. Translation gives CASRSGGETQYF. The chain combines TRBV7-8 with TRBJ2-5; 8 nucleotides line up with TRBD2. This CDR3 comprises 12 residues. Germline CDR1 reads SGHVS; CDR2 reads FQNEAQ. V was pared by 6 bases and J by 4 bases, with 1 base of the junction left unmatched.